The 18 T cell receptor beta chains listed next were all sequenced from one sample in a study of long-term antiretroviral therapy in people with HIV. Survey-level immunoSEQ v3.0 assays were run. The data were produced by immunoSEQ multiplex PCR, yet TCRdb's version contains in-frame clones alone and is incomplete. This table has approximately 26,000 clones, about 81% appearing once. The material was unsorted PBMCs, obtained 2.9 years after starting antiretroviral therapy. These receptors were obtained from a man aged 50-60 years with HIV.

The J gene is TRBJ1-1, the V gene TRBV6-5; D is undetermined. Germline loops: CDR1 MNHEY, CDR2 SVGAGI. CDR3 size: 14 residues. Trimming took 4 bases from V and 2 from J, leaving 11 bases between them. The CDR3 reads CASSLIIGNTEAFF. The CDR3 nucleotides read TGTGCCAGCAGTTTGATCATTGGTAACACTGAAGCTTTCTTT.

This rearrangement joins TRBV7-2 to TRBJ2-1; TRBD2 aligns across 10 bases. Losses at the gene ends were 5 bases for V and 3 bases for J; bases not matched to a gene: 10. CDR3 length equals 17 residues. Germline values: CDR1 SGHTA, CDR2 FQGNSA. The CDR3 DNA is TGTGCCAGCAGCCCCCACCCCACTAGCGGGGTCTACAATGAGCAGTTCTTC. Residues: CASSPHPTSGVYNEQFF.

The chain couples TRBV5-4 to TRBJ1-3; D uncertain. The length of the CDR3 is 14 residues. Germline CDR1 and CDR2: SGHNT and YYREEE (reference sequence). The germline V and J ends were trimmed by 0 bases and 4 bases, with 8 bases remaining between them. Here the CDR3 reads CASSLAPGGNTIYF. CDR3 bases: TGTGCCAGCAGCTTGGCCCCGGGGGGAAACACCATATATTTT.

V usage is TRBV30 and J usage is TRBJ1-2, with D unresolved. This CDR3 is built from 10 residues. V lost 5 bases and J lost 2, with 3 bases in between. The germline V gene has CDR1 GTSNPN and CDR2 SVGIG (reference sequence). CDR3 nucleotide sequence: TGTGCCTGGGAGAACTATGGCTACACCTTC. Encoded protein: CAWENYGYTF.

The chain uses TRBV18 and TRBJ2-1; D may correspond to TRBD1 or TRBD2 (5 bases each). Trimming left V 5 bases short and J 3 bases short, with 14 bases between. The length of the CDR3 is 15 residues. CDR1 is KGHSH, CDR2 LQKENI, per germline. The CDR3: CASSETWGSYNEQFF. CDR3 nucleotides: TGTGCCAGCTCAGAGACTTGGGGGAGCTACAATGAGCAGTTCTTC. Using reference TRBV18 and TRBJ2-1 for the parts outside the CDR3, the full variable domain is NAGVMQNPRHLVRRRGQEARLRCSPMKGHSHVYWYRQLPEEGLKFMVYLQKENIIDESGMPKERFSAEFPKEGPSILRIQQVVRGDSAAYFCASSETWGSYNEQFFGPGTRLTVL.

This clone was picked up a small number of times. CDR3: CASSQGTAGNTIYF. CDR3 coding DNA: TGTGCCAGCAGCCAAGGGACAGCTGGAAACACCATATATTTT. This chain links TRBV14 with TRBJ1-3; D is possibly TRBD1 (6 bases). The CDR3 has 14 amino acids. The V gene's germline CDR1 is SGHDN and CDR2 FVKESK. The V gene lost 1 base and the J gene lost 2 bases, with 6 bases spanning the gap.

The chain has TRBV10-3 and TRBJ2-7; TRBD1 agrees at 9 bases. V was pared by 4 bases and J by 4 bases, with 8 bases of the junction left unmatched. The CDR3 is 15 residues long. Germline V lookup: CDR1 ENHRY, CDR2 SYGVKD. The CDR3 DNA follows: TGTGCCATCAGTGCGCCGGGACAGGGTGCTTACGAGCAGTACTTC. It yields the protein CAISAPGQGAYEQYF.

The V call is TRBV4-1, the J call TRBJ2-7, with 7 bases identical to TRBD1. J was trimmed by 7 bases and V by 2 bases; bases with no gene match: 11. CDR1 and CDR2 from the germline V gene are MGHRA and YSYEKL. The CDR3 is 15 amino acids. CDR3 sequence reads: CASSQMTGPRIEQYF. Here the CDR3 DNA reads TGCGCCAGCAGCCAAATGACAGGGCCCAGAATAGAGCAGTACTTC.

The J gene is TRBJ1-2, the V gene TRBV5-4; D unresolved. Germline CDR1 SGHNT, CDR2 YYREEE (reference sequence). This CDR3 region has 13 residues. V was clipped by 4 bases and J by 8 bases, with 15 bases between them. CDR3: CASSPPVGSGYTF. Written as DNA, the CDR3 is TGTGCCAGCAGCCCCCCAGTAGGTTCGGGCTACACCTTC. Full variable domain (outside the CDR3, taken from reference TRBV5-4 and TRBJ1-2): ETGVTQSPTHLIKTRGQQVTLRCSSQSGHNTVSWYQQALGQGPQFIFQYYREEENGRGNFPPRFSGLQFPNYSSELNVNALELDDSALYLCASSPPVGSGYTFGSGTRLTVV.

V usage is TRBV30 and J usage is TRBJ2-2, with D tentatively TRBD1 or TRBD2 (6 bases each). Germline V lookup: CDR1 GTSNPN, CDR2 SVGIG (reference sequence). This CDR3 is built from 16 residues. The V and J ends lost 7 bases and 1 base respectively, with 19 bases between them. The CDR3 region is CASQKGGAWNTGELFF. DNA for the CDR3: TGTGCCTCACAGAAGGGGGGCGCGTGGAACACCGGGGAGCTGTTTTTT.

This chain uses TRBV6-5 with TRBJ1-2; 8 nucleotides line up with TRBD1. Trimming at V came to 7 bases and at J to 4 bases, leaving 8 bases not matched to a gene. Germline V CDR1 and CDR2: MNHEY, SVGAGI. This CDR3 is built from 14 residues. CDR3: CASNGRTGTYGYTF. Written as DNA, the CDR3 is TGTGCCAGCAATGGTAGGACAGGGACCTATGGCTACACCTTC.

The chain is built from TRBV5-1 and TRBJ2-3; D might be TRBD1 or TRBD2, each matching 5 bases. The CDR3 is 16 residues long. Between the trimmed V and J ends, which lost 0 bases and 1 base, there was a span of 12 bases. CDR1 and CDR2 (germline): SGHRS, YFSETQ. DNA for the CDR3: TGCGCCAGCAGCTTGGCAGGGACCCCTGGCACAGATACGCAGTATTTT. Its protein product is CASSLAGTPGTDTQYF.

The chain links TRBV19 to TRBJ2-7; D is perhaps TRBD2 (5 bases). Trimming shortened V by 4 bases and J by 9 bases, and 19 bases separated the two germline ends. Germline lookup yields CDR1 LNHDA and CDR2 SQIVND (reference sequence). The CDR3 totals 14 residues. Here the CDR3 DNA reads TGTGCCAGTAGTAAGGAAGCGGCCGAACGGCGGCAGTACTTC. Translating gives CASSKEAAERRQYF.

The genes are TRBV9 and TRBJ1-1; 8 nucleotides match TRBD1. The CDR3 is 13 residues long. CDR1 and CDR2 from the germline V gene are SGDLS and YYNGEE. V gave up 0 bases and J gave up 5 bases; unmatched junction bases: 0. CDR3 sequence: CASSVGTGTEAFF. DNA for the CDR3: TGTGCCAGCAGCGTAGGGACAGGGACTGAAGCTTTCTTT.

J is TRBJ1-2 and V is TRBV9, with D perhaps TRBD1 (5 bases). Trimming took 4 bases from V and 0 from J, leaving 16 bases between them. The CDR3 sequence is 16 residues long. Germline V gene lookup returns CDR1 SGDLS and CDR2 YYNGEE. CDR3 sequence: CASSTARDGTNYGYTF. DNA for the CDR3: TGTGCCAGCAGCACCGCACGGGACGGCACTAACTATGGCTACACCTTC.

The chain has TRBV27 and TRBJ1-2; 7 positions agree with TRBD1. This CDR3 has 11 residues. Looked up from germline, CDR1 is MNHEY and CDR2 is SMNVEV (reference sequence). V lost 8 bases to trimming and J lost 7 bases; unmatched junction nucleotides: 4. In DNA, the CDR3 is TGTGCCAGCGACAGGGCGGGTGGCTACACCTTC. Its translation: CASDRAGGYTF.

This clone has a handful of counts. V usage is TRBV16 and J usage is TRBJ1-3; 7 bases map to TRBD1. After removal of 5 bases from V and 4 bases from J, the junction contained 2 bases not matched to a gene. Germline CDR1 KGHSY, CDR2 FQNENV. The CDR3 spans 13 residues. CDR3: CASSMDRGNTIYF. The CDR3 DNA reads TGTGCCAGCAGCATGGACAGGGGAAACACCATATATTTT.

This clone has just a few counts. CDR3 protein: CASSLGGQRRSGANVLTF. In DNA, the CDR3 is TGTGCCAGCAGCTTAGGGGGACAGAGGAGGTCTGGGGCCAACGTCCTGACTTTC. V and J are TRBV7-3 and TRBJ2-6, with 7 bases that match TRBD1. The CDR3 length is 18 residues. Germline V gene data show CDR1 as SGHTA and CDR2 as FQGTGA. Trimming took 2 bases from V and 1 from J; bases not matched to a gene: 8.